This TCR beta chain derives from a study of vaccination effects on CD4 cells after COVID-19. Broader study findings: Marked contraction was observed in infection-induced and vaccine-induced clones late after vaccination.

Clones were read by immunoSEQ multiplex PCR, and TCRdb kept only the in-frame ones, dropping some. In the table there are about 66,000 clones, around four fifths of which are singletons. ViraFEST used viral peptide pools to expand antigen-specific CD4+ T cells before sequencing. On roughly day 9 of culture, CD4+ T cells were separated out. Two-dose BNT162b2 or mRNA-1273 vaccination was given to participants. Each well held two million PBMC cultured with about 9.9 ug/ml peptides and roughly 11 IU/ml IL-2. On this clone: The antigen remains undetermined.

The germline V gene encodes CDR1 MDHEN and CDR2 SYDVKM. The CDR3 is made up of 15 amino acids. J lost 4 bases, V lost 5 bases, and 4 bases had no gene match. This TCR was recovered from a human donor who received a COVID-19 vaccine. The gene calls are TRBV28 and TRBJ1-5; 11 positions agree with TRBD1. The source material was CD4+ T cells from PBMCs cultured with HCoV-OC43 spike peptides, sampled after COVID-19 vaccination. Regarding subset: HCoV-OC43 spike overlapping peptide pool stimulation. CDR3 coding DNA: TGTGCCAGCAGTCGGGGGACAGGGGGAAATCAGCCCCAGCATTTT. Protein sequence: CASSRGTGGNQPQHF.